The 30 T cell receptor beta chains below all came from one sample that was sequenced in a study of CD8 T cells in Susac syndrome (dated by TCRdb to about 2019). Libraries were made using the immunoSEQ multiplex PCR assay. RNA was extracted using the RNeasy kit, and roughly 0.5 to 1 microgram was reverse transcribed with random hexamers. The public reads were reanalyzed by TCRdb: fastp trimming at Q25, MiXCR alignment, in-frame beta chains only. Rows matching on CDR3 protein sequence are summarized as one entry with the most common DNA and genes. The sample table records 150,000 to 200,000 distinct CDR3 sequences; roughly 92% of these occur just once. About 0.088% of the sample is taken by the ten largest. Specimen: CD4+ T cells from PBMCs. The receptors originated from a human donor with multiple sclerosis.

The chain recombines TRBV24-1 with TRBJ2-3; no definite D call. Trimming removed 4 bases at V and 7 bases at J, with 14 bases between. This CDR3 comprises 14 residues. Germline CDR1 reads KGHDR; CDR2 reads SFDVKD. CDR3 sequence (DNA): TGTGCCACCAGTGACCCCCTTGCCGGGTATACGCAGTATTTT. Encoded protein: CATSDPLAGYTQYF.

The chain uses TRBV27 and TRBJ2-3; no definite D call. In germline, CDR1 is MNHEY, CDR2 SMNVEV (reference sequence). This CDR3 region has 11 residues. With 4 bases removed from V and 6 bases from J, the gap between germline ends came to 5 bases. CDR3 residues: CASSYDDTQYF. The CDR3 DNA sequence: TGTGCCAGCAGTTACGATGATACGCAGTATTTT.

The CDR3: CSVSSDSFYGYTF. CDR3 nucleotides: TGCAGTGTCTCGAGTGACTCCTTCTATGGCTACACCTTC. The chain links TRBV20-1 to TRBJ1-2; no reliable D call. The CDR3 has 13 residues. Trimming removed 7 bases at V and 4 bases at J, with 16 bases between. Per germline, CDR1 DFQATT and CDR2 SNEGSKA (reference sequence).

This clonotype was seen only once. The V gene is TRBV29-1, the J gene TRBJ1-1; no clear D. V lost 6 bases and J lost 2, with 7 bases in between. The length of the CDR3 is 11 residues. CDR1 and CDR2 (germline): SQVTM, ANQGSEA. The CDR3 DNA follows: TGCAGCGTGTCCCTCAACACTGAAGCTTTCTTT. Amino acids: CSVSLNTEAFF.

V and J are TRBV30 and TRBJ1-2, with a tentative D call TRBD1 (5 bases). This CDR3 has 12 amino acids. The germline V and J ends were trimmed by 2 bases and 5 bases, with 9 bases remaining between them. CDR1 and CDR2 from the germline V gene are GTSNPN and SVGIG (reference sequence). CDR3 nucleotide sequence: TGTGCCTGGAGTCTGGCAGGGTATGGCTACACCTTC. It encodes CAWSLAGYGYTF. Drawing the rest from reference TRBV30 and TRBJ1-2, the complete variable domain is SQTIHQWPATLVQPVGSPLSLECTVEGTSNPNLYWYRQAAGRGLQLLFYSVGIGQISSEVPQNLSASRPQDRQFILSSKKLLLSDSGFYLCAWSLAGYGYTFGSGTRLTVV.

This clonotype was found once. The genes are TRBV5-1 and TRBJ2-3; possible D gene TRBD2, 6 bases. This CDR3 comprises 16 residues. V was cut by 2 bases and J by 0 bases, with 13 bases left in between. From germline, CDR1 is SGHRS and CDR2 YFSETQ. The CDR3 DNA follows: TGCGCCAGCAGCTTTCGATATGGGACTAGCACAGATACGCAGTATTTT. It translates to CASSFRYGTSTDTQYF.

The genes are TRBV4-2 and TRBJ1-5; 9 bases fit TRBD1. J was trimmed by 7 bases and V by 4 bases; bases with no gene match: 8. CDR1 is LGHNA and CDR2 is YNFKEQ in the germline V gene. The CDR3 runs to 15 residues. The CDR3, as DNA: TGTGCCAGCAGCCTGGCTACAGGGGGCGACCAGCCCCAGCATTTT. It is translated as CASSLATGGDQPQHF.

This chain uses TRBV7-9 with TRBJ2-3, with 7 bases matching TRBD2. The trim removed 4 bases at V and 6 bases at J, leaving 4 bases unmatched. There are 13 residues in the CDR3. CDR1 is SEHNR, CDR2 FQNEAQ, per germline (reference sequence). The CDR3 sequence: CASSSWDYDTQYF. DNA of the CDR3: TGTGCCAGCAGCTCATGGGACTACGATACGCAGTATTTT.

This chain links TRBV7-8 with TRBJ2-5; D is unresolved. The CDR3 contains 15 residues. V dropped 7 bases and J dropped 2 bases, with 17 bases sitting between them. In germline, CDR1 is SGHVS, CDR2 FQNEAQ. The CDR3 protein is CASTTDRIQQETQYF. Here the CDR3 DNA reads TGTGCCAGCACCACGGACCGAATTCAGCAAGAGACCCAGTACTTC.

The chain employs TRBV20-1 and TRBJ2-7; TRBD2 matches 14 bases. The length of the CDR3 is 16 residues. Germline loops: CDR1 DFQATT, CDR2 SNEGSKA (reference sequence). V was clipped by 3 bases and J by 8 bases; unmatched bases: 12. The CDR3 DNA sequence: TGCAGTGCTAGCGACCCCGGACTAGCGGGAGGAGGACAGCAGTACTTC. It translates to CSASDPGLAGGGQQYF.

The J gene is TRBJ2-3, the V gene TRBV3-1; D not certain. The CDR3 length is 13 residues. V was trimmed by 1 base and J by 3 bases, leaving 5 bases between them. Germline V CDR1 and CDR2: LGHDT, YNNKEL (reference sequence). DNA for the CDR3: TGTGCCAGCAGCCAAGTAAGGACAGATACGCAGTATTTT. Encoded protein: CASSQVRTDTQYF.

The genes are TRBV30 and TRBJ2-7; the match to TRBD2 covers 7 bases. V gave up 2 bases and J gave up 0 bases; unmatched junction bases: 7. Germline V gives CDR1 GTSNPN, CDR2 SVGIG (reference sequence). This CDR3 region has 15 residues. The CDR3 is CAWSPAGSSSYEQYF. For the CDR3, the DNA is TGTGCCTGGAGTCCAGCGGGATCAAGCTCCTACGAGCAGTACTTC.

DNA for the CDR3: TGCGCCAGCAGCCAGACAGGTACCGGGGAGCTGTTTTTT. Translated: CASSQTGTGELFF. This chain joins TRBV5-1 and TRBJ2-2; TRBD1 might be the D (6 bases). CDR3 length equals 13 residues. Per germline, CDR1 SGHRS and CDR2 YFSETQ. V was trimmed by 4 bases and J by 5 bases, leaving 9 bases between them.

The CDR3 DNA reads TGTGCCAGCAGCGCACAGGGACCTGAAGCTTTCTTT. Amino acid sequence: CASSAQGPEAFF. The J gene is TRBJ1-1, the V gene TRBV7-9; D is perhaps TRBD1 (6 bases). This CDR3 comprises 12 residues. Germline loops: CDR1 SEHNR, CDR2 FQNEAQ (reference sequence). V was clipped by 5 bases and J by 6 bases, with 10 bases between them.

The chain has TRBV6-6 and TRBJ2-7; 9 nucleotides agree with TRBD2. Germline CDR1 and CDR2: MNHNY and SVGAGI (reference sequence). This CDR3 has 15 residues. After removal of 2 bases from V and 3 bases from J, the junction contained 5 bases not matched to a gene. The CDR3 spells CASSYAAGGDYEQYF. As DNA, the CDR3 is TGTGCCAGCAGTTACGCTGCGGGAGGGGACTACGAGCAGTACTTC.

The chain has TRBV2 and TRBJ2-7; 9 bases agree with TRBD2. This CDR3 is built from 13 residues. The germline gives CDR1 SNHLY, CDR2 FYNNEI. V shed 6 bases and J 6 bases; nucleotides not matched to a gene: 6. CDR3 DNA sequence: TGTGCCAGCAGGAGTAGCGGGAGAGGCGAGCAGTACTTC. Protein: CASRSSGRGEQYF.

This sequence joins TRBV4-3 and TRBJ1-5; D gene ambiguous. Trimming removed 3 bases from V and 6 bases from J, with 9 bases in between. Germline V gene data show CDR1 as LGHNA and CDR2 as YSLEER. The CDR3 length is 13 residues. The CDR3 loop is CASSQDSRQPQHF. The CDR3 coding sequence is TGCGCCAGCAGCCAGGACTCACGTCAGCCCCAGCATTTT.

The CDR3 nucleotides read TGTGCCAGCAGATCATTAGCGGGCACAGATACGCAGTATTTT. Translation: CASRSLAGTDTQYF. J is TRBJ2-3 and V is TRBV6-5; tentatively, D is TRBD2 (6 bases). Germline loops: CDR1 MNHEY, CDR2 SVGAGI. Trimming cost V 6 bases and J 1 base, with 11 bases left between them. The CDR3 has 14 residues.

The table lists this clonotype with a few counts. The V and J genes are TRBV5-6 and TRBJ1-5; tentative D call: TRBD1 (5 bases). Germline CDR1 reads SGHDT; CDR2 reads YYEEEE. The CDR3 covers 13 residues. With 4 bases removed from V and 7 bases from J, the gap between germline ends came to 12 bases. CDR3: CASSVGLKQPQHF. CDR3 nucleotide sequence: TGTGCCAGCAGCGTGGGGCTAAAACAGCCCCAGCATTTT.

The chain is built from TRBV20-1 and TRBJ2-3; a possible D gene is TRBD2 (5 bases). The CDR3 totals 15 residues. CDR1 DFQATT and CDR2 SNEGSKA come from the germline V gene (reference sequence). The V end lost 7 bases, the J end lost 1 base, and 18 bases lay between the germline ends. In DNA form, the CDR3 reads TGCAGTGTCCCCCCCATCAGCGGTCGCACAGATACGCAGTATTTT. It codes for CSVPPISGRTDTQYF.

The V gene is TRBV2, the J gene TRBJ1-1; D may be TRBD1 (5 bases). Germline CDR1 is SNHLY and CDR2 is FYNNEI. Trimming cost V 7 bases and J 7 bases, with 16 bases left between them. This CDR3 comprises 13 residues. CDR3 DNA: TGTGCCAGCAAGGACACGATAGGTGGTGAAGCTTTCTTT. As protein: CASKDTIGGEAFF.

The chain uses TRBV5-1 and TRBJ2-7; D unclear. CDR1 and CDR2 (germline): SGHRS, YFSETQ. Trimming left V 0 bases short and J 0 bases short, with 10 bases between. The CDR3 has 15 amino acids. CDR3 protein: CASSLAGALSYEQYF. CDR3 bases: TGCGCCAGCAGCTTGGCGGGTGCTCTCTCCTACGAGCAGTACTTC.

V is TRBV12-3 or TRBV12-4 and J is TRBJ1-5; maybe TRBD1 (5 bases). The V end was cut by 2 bases, the J end by 1 base, with 12 bases between. CDR3 length equals 16 residues. The CDR3, as DNA: TGTGCCAGCAGTTTATCGGCAGGGTGGAGCAATCAGCCCCAGCATTTT. Amino acid sequence: CASSLSAGWSNQPQHF.

CDR3 sequence: CASSLRQGPGNSPLHF. In DNA form, the CDR3 reads TGTGCCAGCAGTCTTCGACAGGGTCCTGGGAATTCACCCCTCCACTTT. V usage is TRBV28 and J usage is TRBJ1-6; 7 nucleotides match TRBD1. The CDR3 runs to 16 residues. CDR1 and CDR2 from the germline V gene are MDHEN and SYDVKM. The V gene end was trimmed by 5 bases and the J gene end by 7 bases; junction bases not matched to a gene: 11.

This chain uses TRBV18 with TRBJ1-1; D unresolved. The V and J ends lost 3 bases and 4 bases respectively, with 21 bases between them. In germline, CDR1 is KGHSH, CDR2 LQKENI. The CDR3 contains 17 residues. DNA for the CDR3: TGTGCCAGCTCACCCCTTAGTTCACGGGGATCAACCACTGAAGCTTTCTTT. Protein: CASSPLSSRGSTTEAFF.

The chain carries TRBV24-1 and TRBJ2-7; D tentatively reads TRBD1 or TRBD2 (5 bases each). The CDR3 is 15 residues long. Germline CDR1 reads KGHDR; CDR2 reads SFDVKD. V lost 4 bases, J lost 6 bases, and 18 bases lay in between. The CDR3 region is CATSDPGTNPREQYF. CDR3 in DNA: TGTGCCACCAGTGACCCCGGGACCAATCCCCGCGAGCAGTACTTC.

The chain has TRBV5-1 and TRBJ2-6; D is undetermined. Germline values: CDR1 SGHRS, CDR2 YFSETQ. The CDR3 spans 16 residues. Trimming removed 5 bases at V and 1 base at J, with 13 bases between. CDR3 nucleotide sequence: TGCGCCAGCAGGCAGACCCCGTCATCTGGGGCCAACGTCCTGACTTTC. Translating gives CASRQTPSSGANVLTF.

The sample holds a few counts of this clonotype. This chain links TRBV6-1 with TRBJ2-1; D gene ambiguous. Germline CDR1 MNHNS, CDR2 SASEGT. CDR3 length: 14 residues. The V end was cut by 6 bases, the J end by 0 bases, with 9 bases between. The CDR3 nucleotides read TGTGCCAGCAGCTCGCCGTCCTCCTACAATGAGCAGTTCTTC. Translated, it gives CASSSPSSYNEQFF.

The chain joins TRBV6-2 or TRBV6-3 to TRBJ2-1, with D maybe TRBD1 (6 bases). With 6 bases removed from V and 2 bases from J, the gap between germline ends came to 11 bases. The germline V gene encodes CDR1 MNHEY and CDR2 SVGEGT. This CDR3 contains 14 residues. The CDR3 DNA reads TGTGCCAGCAGAGGACAGCCGGCCTACAATGAGCAGTTCTTC. Translating gives CASRGQPAYNEQFF.

The chain has TRBV5-1 and TRBJ2-5, with 9 bases that match TRBD1. V gave up 0 bases and J gave up 5 bases; unmatched junction bases: 8. This CDR3 contains 16 residues. Germline V CDR1 and CDR2: SGHRS, YFSETQ. The CDR3 sequence is CASSLEGQGFLETQYF. The CDR3 DNA reads TGCGCCAGCAGCTTGGAGGGACAGGGTTTTCTTGAGACCCAGTACTTC. The full variable domain, in which reference TRBV5-1 and TRBJ2-5 provide the parts outside the CDR3, is KAGVTQTPRYLIKTRGQQVTLSCSPISGHRSVSWYQQTPGQGLQFLFEYFSETQRNKGNFPGRFSGRQFSNSRSEMNVSTLELGDSALYLCASSLEGQGFLETQYFGPGTRLLVL.